The 13 T cell receptor beta chains below were found in one sample sequenced in a study of long-term antiretroviral therapy in people with HIV. It was version v3.0 of the immunoSEQ assay that was run at survey level. Profiling relied on immunoSEQ multiplex PCR, and the TCRdb table lists in-frame clones only, not all of them. The profile covers tens of thousands of clones, with roughly nine tenths appearing a single time and over 0.8% taken by the ten largest. The starting material was unsorted PBMCs, obtained 2 years after starting antiretroviral therapy. These receptors originate from a man aged 50 to 59 with HIV.

The gene calls are TRBV7-2 and TRBJ1-1; D gene unclear. Germline V lookup: CDR1 SGHTA, CDR2 FQGNSA. The CDR3 extends over 11 amino acids. Trimming took 3 bases from V and 5 from J, leaving 4 bases between them. In DNA form, the CDR3 reads TGTGCCAGCAGCTTGGTAACTGAAGCTTTCTTT. Amino acids: CASSLVTEAFF.

The chain is built from TRBV6-5 and TRBJ2-1; TRBD1 aligns across 9 bases. This CDR3 is built from 14 residues. The ends lost 0 bases at V and 9 bases at J; junction bases unmatched: 3. Germline CDR1 and CDR2: MNHEY and SVGAGI. The CDR3 protein is CASSYSNRGPEQFF. Here the CDR3 DNA reads TGTGCCAGCAGTTACTCGAACAGGGGGCCTGAGCAGTTCTTC.

The V gene is TRBV19, the J gene TRBJ1-2; D is perhaps TRBD1 (6 bases). The CDR3 runs 16 residues. Per the germline V gene, CDR1 is LNHDA and CDR2 is SQIVND (reference sequence). Trimming left V 7 bases short and J 5 bases short, with 23 bases between. CDR3 DNA: TGTGCCAGTATCCAGAAACTCTCCGGGGGCGTTTATGGCTACACCTTC. It encodes CASIQKLSGGVYGYTF.

This clone was seen just once. The genes are TRBV28 and TRBJ1-5, with D possibly TRBD1 on 5 matching bases. This CDR3 contains 16 residues. The germline V gene has CDR1 MDHEN and CDR2 SYDVKM. The germline V and J ends were trimmed by 7 bases and 2 bases, with 18 bases remaining between them. The CDR3 is CASTHLGEYGNQPQHF. The CDR3 DNA reads as TGTGCCAGCACCCATTTGGGGGAGTACGGCAATCAGCCCCAGCATTTT.

J is TRBJ2-3 and V is TRBV2, with 9 bases lining up with TRBD2. Germline V gene sequence: CDR1 SNHLY, CDR2 FYNNEI. The CDR3 sequence is 13 residues long. The CDR3 protein is CAGGSGGFDTQYF. The CDR3 nucleotides are TGTGCAGGAGGTAGCGGGGGCTTCGATACGCAGTATTTT.

Here the CDR3 reads CASSENPEWGEQYF. The DNA for the CDR3 is TGTGCCAGCAGTGAAAATCCAGAGTGGGGCGAGCAGTACTTC. The chain links TRBV6-1 to TRBJ2-7; D is unclear. Trimming took 2 bases from V and 6 from J, leaving 14 bases between them. Per germline, CDR1 MNHNS and CDR2 SASEGT. CDR3 size: 14 residues.

The CDR3 sequence: CASSQVVGAAVSYGYTF. CDR3 sequence (DNA): TGCGCCAGCAGCCAAGTTGTAGGGGCCGCGGTGAGCTATGGCTACACCTTC. This rearrangement joins TRBV4-1 to TRBJ1-2, with D perhaps TRBD1 (5 bases). Looked up from germline, CDR1 is MGHRA and CDR2 is YSYEKL. The germline V and J ends were trimmed by 1 base and 4 bases, with 19 bases remaining between them. CDR3 length equals 17 residues.

The rearrangement joins TRBV19 to TRBJ1-6; D is ambiguous. CDR1 and CDR2 (germline): LNHDA, SQIVND (reference sequence). The CDR3 totals 13 residues. The V and J ends lost 2 bases and 10 bases respectively, with 9 bases between them. The CDR3 reads CASSIPGLSPLHF. For the CDR3, the DNA is TGTGCCAGTAGTATACCGGGATTGTCACCCCTCCACTTT.

The chain couples TRBV10-1 to TRBJ2-3; tentatively, D is TRBD1 (5 bases). The germline V gene encodes CDR1 WNHNN and CDR2 SYGVQD (reference sequence). The CDR3 loop spans 13 amino acids. The V end was cut by 2 bases, the J end by 8 bases, with 11 bases between. The CDR3 here is CASSEDGQGTQYF. The CDR3 nucleotides read TGCGCCAGCAGTGAGGACGGGCAGGGTACGCAGTATTTT.

This clone was seen only a few times. The chain links TRBV7-9 to TRBJ2-2; TRBD1 aligns across 8 bases. Per the germline V gene, CDR1 is SEHNR and CDR2 is FQNEAQ (reference sequence). CDR3 length equals 16 residues. Losses at the gene ends were 5 bases for V and 0 bases for J; bases not matched to a gene: 5. The CDR3 region has the DNA TGTGCCAGCAGCCCTTTGGACAGGGCGAACACCGGGGAGCTGTTTTTT. This gives the protein CASSPLDRANTGELFF. The whole variable domain, filled in from reference TRBV7-9 and TRBJ2-2, reads DTGVSQNPRHKITKRGQNVTFRCDPISEHNRLYWYRQTLGQGPEFLTYFQNEAQLEKSRLLSDRFSAERPKGSFSTLEIQRTEQGDSAMYLCASSPLDRANTGELFFGEGSRLTVL.

V usage is TRBV9 and J usage is TRBJ2-1; 9 bases fit TRBD2. V was pared by 0 bases and J by 5 bases, with 6 bases of the junction left unmatched. CDR1 is SGDLS, CDR2 YYNGEE, per germline. CDR3 length: 16 residues. The CDR3 loop reads CASSVDGTSSDNEQFF. The CDR3 bases are TGTGCCAGCAGCGTAGATGGGACTAGCAGTGACAATGAGCAGTTCTTC.

The V and J genes are TRBV7-9 and TRBJ1-1, with TRBD1 as a possible D gene (6 bases). CDR3 length: 12 amino acids. Trimming removed 4 bases from V and 4 bases from J, with 7 bases in between. The germline gives CDR1 SEHNR, CDR2 FQNEAQ (reference sequence). The CDR3 loop reads CASSSDSTEAFF. As DNA, the CDR3 is TGTGCCAGCAGCTCGGACAGCACTGAAGCTTTCTTT.

The chain has TRBV28 and TRBJ2-1; 12 bases agree with TRBD2. After removal of 3 bases from V and 4 bases from J, the junction contained 7 bases not matched to a gene. The length of the CDR3 is 17 residues. Germline V gives CDR1 MDHEN, CDR2 SYDVKM. Written as DNA, the CDR3 is TGTGCCAGCAGTTTTTCCGGGACTAGCGGGTATTACAATGAGCAGTTCTTC. Amino acids: CASSFSGTSGYYNEQFF.